This TCR beta chain is drawn from a study of blood T cell repertoires in COVID-19. The method was immunoSEQ multiplex PCR; TCRdb's version includes in-frame clones alone and lacks a portion of them. In the table there are around 180,000 clones, roughly 80% of which are singletons. Trimming removed 0 bases from V and 4 bases from J, with 7 bases in between. The CDR3 covers 13 residues. This clone showed up just once. Sequencing was done on a sample of peripheral blood. This TCR derives from a man between 60 and 75 years old with active or convalescent COVID-19. The rearrangement links TRBV12-3 or TRBV12-4 to TRBJ2-7; possible D gene TRBD1, 6 bases. The CDR3: CASSLATGYEQYF. The CDR3 region has the DNA TGTGCCAGCAGTTTAGCGACAGGTTACGAGCAGTACTTC.